These T cell receptor beta chains were read from a single sample in a study of T cell repertoires in cytomegalovirus infection. MiXCR, run by TCRdb on the reads, gives a single entry per CDR3 protein. The data show 75,000 to 100,000 distinct CDR3 sequences, approximately 30% seen once. These TCRs' antigens remain unknown. Sample: CD8+ T cells from cultured PBMCs, taken from culture after CMV antigen stimulation. The receptors shown here come from a human donor in good health (CMV status not recorded). Some clones in this sample may be carry-over from other donors' samples. Both conserved end residues are part of each CDR3. Fields, in order: D gene, J gene, V gene, clone size, CDR3 protein, CDR3 DNA. The D gene is left open where the match is weak. Clone sizes are given selectively: once, few, many, or a class where the clone is expanded.

d_call: .
j_call: TRBJ1-3
v_call: TRBV12-3/TRBV12-4
clone_size: many
cdr3_aa: CASSFEGVAGNTIYF
cdr3_nt: TGTGCCAGCAGTTTCGAAGGGGTGGCTGGAAACACCATATATTTT

d_call: .
j_call: TRBJ2-3
v_call: TRBV7-9
clone_size: few
cdr3_aa: CASSPGDSSSTDTQYF
cdr3_nt: TGTGCCAGCAGCCCGGGGGACAGCTCTAGCACAGATACGCAGTATTTT

d_call: TRBD2
j_call: TRBJ2-5
v_call: TRBV4-1
clone_size: few
cdr3_aa: CASSQGAGGETQYF
cdr3_nt: TGCGCCAGCAGCCAAGGAGCGGGGGGAGAGACCCAGTACTTC

d_call: TRBD1
j_call: TRBJ1-5
v_call: TRBV13
clone_size: .
cdr3_aa: CASSQTGQGSNQPQHF
cdr3_nt: TGTGCCAGCAGCCAAACCGGACAGGGTAGCAATCAGCCCCAGCATTTT

d_call: .
j_call: TRBJ2-5
v_call: TRBV7-9
clone_size: .
cdr3_aa: CASTATPQETQYF
cdr3_nt: TGTGCCAGCACCGCGACACCCCAAGAGACCCAGTACTTC

d_call: .
j_call: TRBJ2-1
v_call: TRBV24-1
clone_size: .
cdr3_aa: CATSDGSSLGGNEQFF
cdr3_nt: TGTGCCACCAGTGACGGATCTTCTCTAGGGGGCAATGAGCAGTTCTTC

d_call: .
j_call: TRBJ1-1
v_call: TRBV28
clone_size: .
cdr3_aa: CASSFPEVRTEAFF
cdr3_nt: TGTGCCAGCAGTTTTCCGGAAGTCAGGACTGAAGCTTTCTTT

d_call: .
j_call: TRBJ1-4
v_call: TRBV2
clone_size: .
cdr3_aa: CASSLAGTELFF
cdr3_nt: TGTGCCAGCAGCTTAGCCGGGACGGAACTGTTTTTT

d_call: TRBD1
j_call: TRBJ1-1
v_call: TRBV7-9
clone_size: many
cdr3_aa: CASSLEGTAGGYRGAFF
cdr3_nt: TGTGCCAGCAGCTTAGAAGGTACGGCAGGGGGCTATAGGGGAGCTTTCTTT

d_call: .
j_call: TRBJ2-1
v_call: TRBV29-1
clone_size: few
cdr3_aa: CSVEGGGILRNEQFF
cdr3_nt: TGCAGCGTTGAAGGGGGCGGGATTTTGAGAAATGAGCAGTTCTTC